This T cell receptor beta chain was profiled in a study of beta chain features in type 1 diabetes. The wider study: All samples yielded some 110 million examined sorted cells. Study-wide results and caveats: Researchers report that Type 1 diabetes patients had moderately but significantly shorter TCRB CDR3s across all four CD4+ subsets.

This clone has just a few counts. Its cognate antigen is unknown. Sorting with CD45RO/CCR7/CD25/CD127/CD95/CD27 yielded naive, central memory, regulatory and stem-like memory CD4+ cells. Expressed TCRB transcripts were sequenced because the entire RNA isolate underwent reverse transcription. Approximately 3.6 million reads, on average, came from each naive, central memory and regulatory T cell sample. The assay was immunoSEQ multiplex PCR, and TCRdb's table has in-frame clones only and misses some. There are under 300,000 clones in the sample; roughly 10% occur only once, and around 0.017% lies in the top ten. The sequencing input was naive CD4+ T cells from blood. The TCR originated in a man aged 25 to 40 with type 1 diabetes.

CDR3 region: CASSLTLARTDTQYF. CDR3 coding DNA: TGTGCCAGCAGCTTGACACTAGCGCGCACAGATACGCAGTATTTT. The J gene is TRBJ2-3, the V gene TRBV7-3, with TRBD2 matching 7 bases. Germline CDR1 and CDR2: SGHTA and FQGTGA. The CDR3 has 15 residues. The V and J ends lost 3 bases and 1 base, in that order; junction bases with no gene match: 4.